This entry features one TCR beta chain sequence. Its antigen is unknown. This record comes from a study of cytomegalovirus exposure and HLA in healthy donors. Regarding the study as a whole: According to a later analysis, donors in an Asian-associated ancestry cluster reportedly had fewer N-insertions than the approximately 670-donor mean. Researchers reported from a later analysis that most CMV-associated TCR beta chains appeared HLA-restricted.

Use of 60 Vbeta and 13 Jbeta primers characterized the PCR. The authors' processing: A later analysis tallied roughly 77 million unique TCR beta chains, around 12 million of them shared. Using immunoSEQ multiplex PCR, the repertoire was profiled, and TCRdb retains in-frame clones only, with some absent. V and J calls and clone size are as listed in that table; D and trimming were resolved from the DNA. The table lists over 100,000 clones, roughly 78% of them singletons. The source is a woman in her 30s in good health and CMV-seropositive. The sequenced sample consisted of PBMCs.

The CDR3 coding sequence is TGTGCCAGTAGTACCACAGGGTCGGGTGGCTACACCTTC. Translation gives CASSTTGSGGYTF. The chain has TRBV19 and TRBJ1-2; TRBD1 is a possible D gene (6 bases). The germline V gene encodes CDR1 LNHDA and CDR2 SQIVND (reference sequence). The V gene lost 4 bases and the J gene lost 7 bases, with 13 bases spanning the gap. The length of the CDR3 is 13 residues.